Sequencing of this T cell receptor beta chain was carried out in a study of blood T cell repertoires in COVID-19. About the research overall: PBMCs, B-cell-depleted T cells, or T cells were the source of the cDNA or gDNA that made up the material.

The repertoire was sequenced with immunoSEQ multiplex PCR; TCRdb's copy has only in-frame clones and lacks some. The sample consists of over 200,000 clones, around 84% of them appearing once. Germline V gene lookup returns CDR1 SGHNT and CDR2 YENEEA. There are 15 residues in the CDR3. V was clipped by 3 bases and J by 2 bases; unmatched bases: 5. Material for sequencing was PBMCs or T cells enriched from blood (not recorded which). The rearrangement uses TRBV11-3 and TRBJ2-7; TRBD2 matches 9 bases. This receptor was taken from a man aged 18-30 years who had recovered from COVID-19. In nucleotides, the CDR3 is TGTGCCAGCAGCTTCTCGGCTAGCGGGGCCTACGAGCAGTACTTC. It encodes CASSFSASGAYEQYF.